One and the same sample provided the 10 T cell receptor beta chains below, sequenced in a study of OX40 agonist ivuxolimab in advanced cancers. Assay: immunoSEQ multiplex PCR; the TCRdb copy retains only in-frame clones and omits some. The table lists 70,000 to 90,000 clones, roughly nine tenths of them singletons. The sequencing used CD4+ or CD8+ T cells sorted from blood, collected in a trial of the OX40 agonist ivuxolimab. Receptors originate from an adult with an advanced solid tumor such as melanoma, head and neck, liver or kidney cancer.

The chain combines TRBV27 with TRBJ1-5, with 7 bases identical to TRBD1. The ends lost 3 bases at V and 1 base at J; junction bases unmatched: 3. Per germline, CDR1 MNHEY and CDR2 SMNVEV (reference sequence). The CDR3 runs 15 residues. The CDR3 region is CASSFTGESNQPQHF. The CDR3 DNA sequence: TGTGCCAGCAGTTTTACAGGGGAGAGCAATCAGCCCCAGCATTTT.

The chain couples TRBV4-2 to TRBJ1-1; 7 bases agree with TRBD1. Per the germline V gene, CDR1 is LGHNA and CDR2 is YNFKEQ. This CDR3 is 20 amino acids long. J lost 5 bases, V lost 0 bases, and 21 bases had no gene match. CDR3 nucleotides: TGTGCCAGCAGCCAAGAATACACCACAGGGGAGTATCGGGGAACAACTGAAGCTTTCTTT. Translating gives CASSQEYTTGEYRGTTEAFF.

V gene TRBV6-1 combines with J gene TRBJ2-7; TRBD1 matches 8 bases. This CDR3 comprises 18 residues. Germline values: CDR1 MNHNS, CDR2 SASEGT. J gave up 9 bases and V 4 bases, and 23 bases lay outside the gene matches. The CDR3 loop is CASSVMTGASSLLLRQYF. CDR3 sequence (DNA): TGTGCCAGCAGTGTCATGACAGGGGCCTCCTCCCTTCTACTTAGGCAGTACTTC.

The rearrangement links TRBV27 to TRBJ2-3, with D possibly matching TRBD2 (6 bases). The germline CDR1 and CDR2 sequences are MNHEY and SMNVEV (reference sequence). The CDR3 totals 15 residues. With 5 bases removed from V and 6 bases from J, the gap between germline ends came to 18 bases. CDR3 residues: CASSDFGTLGDTQYF. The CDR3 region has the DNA TGTGCCAGCAGTGATTTCGGGACTCTTGGGGATACGCAGTATTTT.

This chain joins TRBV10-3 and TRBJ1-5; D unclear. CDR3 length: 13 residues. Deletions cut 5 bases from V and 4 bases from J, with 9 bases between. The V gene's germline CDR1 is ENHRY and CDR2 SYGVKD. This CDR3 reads CAISPEGNQPQHF. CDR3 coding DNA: TGTGCCATCAGTCCCGAGGGTAATCAGCCCCAGCATTTT.

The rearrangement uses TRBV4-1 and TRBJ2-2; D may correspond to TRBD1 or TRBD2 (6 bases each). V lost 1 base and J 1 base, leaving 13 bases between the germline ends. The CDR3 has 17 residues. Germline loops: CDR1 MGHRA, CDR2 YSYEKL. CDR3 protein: CASSQGRGWGNTGELFF. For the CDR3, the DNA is TGCGCCAGCAGCCAAGGGAGGGGGTGGGGGAACACCGGGGAGCTGTTTTTT.

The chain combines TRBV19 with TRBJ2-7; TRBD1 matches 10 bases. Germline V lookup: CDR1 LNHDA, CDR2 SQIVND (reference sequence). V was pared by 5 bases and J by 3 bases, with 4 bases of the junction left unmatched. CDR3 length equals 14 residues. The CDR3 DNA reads TGTGCCAGTAGTCTCCGGGACAGGGGCTACGAGCAGTACTTC. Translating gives CASSLRDRGYEQYF. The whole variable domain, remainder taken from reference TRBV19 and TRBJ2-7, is DGGITQSPKYLFRKEGQNVTLSCEQNLNHDAMYWYRQDPGQGLRLIYYSQIVNDFQKGDIAEGYSVSREKKESFPLTVTSAQKNPTAFYLCASSLRDRGYEQYFGPGTRLTVT.

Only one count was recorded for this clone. CDR3 DNA sequence: TGTGCCAGCAGCTTTTCTCCCGGGACTAGCGGGAGGAATGAGCAGTTCTTC. As protein: CASSFSPGTSGRNEQFF. The chain couples TRBV7-2 to TRBJ2-1, with TRBD2 matching 15 bases. The CDR3 spans 17 residues. Trimming at V came to 3 bases and at J to 7 bases, leaving 7 bases not matched to a gene. Germline assignment: CDR1 SGHTA and CDR2 FQGNSA.

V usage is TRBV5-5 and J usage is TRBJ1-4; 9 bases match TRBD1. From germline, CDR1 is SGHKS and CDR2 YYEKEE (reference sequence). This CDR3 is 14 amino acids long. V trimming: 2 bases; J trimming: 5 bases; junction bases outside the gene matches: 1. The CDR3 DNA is TGTGCCAGCAGCTTCGGGACAGGGAATGAAAAACTGTTTTTT. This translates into CASSFGTGNEKLFF. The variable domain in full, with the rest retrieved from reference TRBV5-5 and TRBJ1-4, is DAGVTQSPTHLIKTRGQQVTLRCSPISGHKSVSWYQQVLGQGPQFIFQYYEKEERGRGNFPDRFSARQFPNYSSELNVNALLLGDSALYLCASSFGTGNEKLFFGSGTQLSVL.

CDR3 sequence: CASTDFLGLAGTSSYNEQFF. CDR3 DNA sequence: TGCGCCAGCACCGACTTCTTGGGACTAGCGGGGACTAGCTCCTACAATGAGCAGTTCTTC. J is TRBJ2-1 and V is TRBV5-1; TRBD2 matches at 13 bases. Losses at the gene ends were 6 bases for V and 0 bases for J; bases not matched to a gene: 15. The CDR3 contains 20 residues. Germline V CDR1 and CDR2: SGHRS, YFSETQ.